Shown below are 15 T cell receptor beta chains from a single sample sequenced in a study of cytomegalovirus exposure and HLA in healthy donors. The PCR had 60 Vbeta and 13 Jbeta primers. The method was immunoSEQ multiplex PCR; TCRdb's version includes in-frame clones alone and lacks a portion of them. Of approximately 120,000 clones in the sample, under 90% were seen once. The sequencing input was PBMCs. The origin of the receptors is a woman aged 25 to 39 in good health and CMV-seronegative.

This clone was counted only a few times. The chain employs TRBV5-1 and TRBJ1-5, with D possibly being TRBD1 (6 bases). V lost 10 bases, J lost 6 bases, and 26 bases lay in between. The CDR3 has 16 amino acids. Germline CDR1 reads SGHRS; CDR2 reads YFSETQ. CDR3: CASSPGWGGTPQPQHF. CDR3 nucleotides: TGCGCCTCCAGCCCGGGGTGGGGGGGCACTCCTCAGCCCCAGCATTTT.

The sample holds a few counts of this clone. The gene calls are TRBV2 and TRBJ2-7; TRBD2 matches at 7 bases. Trimming took 0 bases from V and 2 from J; bases not matched to a gene: 7. Germline CDR1 is SNHLY and CDR2 is FYNNEI. This CDR3 spans 16 amino acids. CDR3 DNA: TGTGCCAGCAGTGAAGCGGTGCGGGGGAACACCTACGAGCAGTACTTC. Translation gives CASSEAVRGNTYEQYF.

This chain uses TRBV7-2 with TRBJ1-3; D might be TRBD1 (6 bases). Germline loops: CDR1 SGHTA, CDR2 FQGNSA. The CDR3 is 14 residues long. V lost 8 bases, J lost 4 bases, and 15 bases lay in between. CDR3 loop: CASGTGSLGNTIYF. CDR3 DNA: TGTGCCAGCGGTACAGGGTCCCTCGGAAACACCATATATTTT. The full variable domain, in which reference TRBV7-2 and TRBJ1-3 provide the parts outside the CDR3, is GAGVSQSPSNKVTEKGKDVELRCDPISGHTALYWYRQSLGQGLEFLIYFQGNSAPDKSGLPSDRFSAERTGGSVSTLTIQRTQQEDSAVYLCASGTGSLGNTIYFGEGSWLTVV.

The chain is built from TRBV10-3 and TRBJ2-1; TRBD2 is a possible D gene (6 bases). Trimming removed 0 bases at V and 8 bases at J, with 11 bases between. The CDR3 sequence is 14 residues long. Germline V gene lookup returns CDR1 ENHRY and CDR2 SYGVKD. CDR3 nucleotide sequence: TGTGCCATCAGTGAGTCAGGGGACTCCCATGAGCAGTTCTTC. Protein sequence: CAISESGDSHEQFF.

The chain links TRBV7-2 to TRBJ2-7; weak D call: TRBD1 (5 bases). Germline CDR1 SGHTA, CDR2 FQGNSA. The CDR3 length is 13 residues. Trimming took off 1 base at V and 6 bases at J, with 10 bases between the two ends. CDR3 DNA sequence: TGTGCCAGCAGCTTAGATTGGGGCAGCGAGCAGTACTTC. Translating gives CASSLDWGSEQYF.

The V and J genes are TRBV28 and TRBJ2-3, with TRBD2 matching over 8 bases. The CDR3 spans 17 residues. Germline values: CDR1 MDHEN, CDR2 SYDVKM. J lost 8 bases, V lost 5 bases, and 18 bases had no gene match. The CDR3 coding sequence is TGTGCCAGCAGTCTTATCCTATCAGCGGGAGAAGGGTTTACGCAGTATTTT. It specifies CASSLILSAGEGFTQYF.

V and J are TRBV7-8 and TRBJ2-1, with 13 bases identical to TRBD2. This CDR3 has 21 amino acids. V lost 1 base and J lost 3; bases outside the gene matches: 15. CDR1 and CDR2 (germline): SGHVS, FQNEAQ. The CDR3 loop is CASSLGGLGLAGRQNYNEQFF. Written as DNA, the CDR3 is TGTGCCAGCAGCTTAGGGGGGTTGGGACTAGCGGGACGCCAGAACTACAATGAGCAGTTCTTC.

This sequence joins TRBV7-2 and TRBJ2-7; TRBD2 might be the D (7 bases). V was clipped by 2 bases and J by 4 bases, with 15 bases between them. The germline CDR1 and CDR2 sequences are SGHTA and FQGNSA. This CDR3 is built from 15 residues. In DNA form, the CDR3 reads TGTGCCAGCAGCTTACTGGAGGGGGGGATGTACGAGCAGTACTTC. Its translation: CASSLLEGGMYEQYF.

This clone was found a few times. The rearrangement uses TRBV10-3 and TRBJ1-2; possibly TRBD1 for D (6 bases). This CDR3 spans 16 amino acids. Between the trimmed V and J ends, which lost 3 bases and 1 base, there was a span of 15 bases. CDR1 ENHRY and CDR2 SYGVKD come from the germline V gene. The CDR3 DNA reads as TGTGCCATCAGTGATCCCAGGACAGACGATAACTATGGCTACACCTTC. Translating gives CAISDPRTDDNYGYTF.

This clone was counted only a few times. The CDR3 nucleotides read TGCGCCAGCAGCGGAGGACAGGGGGCCTACAATGAGCAGTTCTTC. Residues: CASSGGQGAYNEQFF. This chain connects TRBV5-1 to TRBJ2-1; 10 bases match TRBD1. The CDR3 covers 15 residues. Trimming cost V 4 bases and J 2 bases; bases outside gene matches: 3. Per germline, CDR1 SGHRS and CDR2 YFSETQ.

This clone was observed a single time. This rearrangement joins TRBV28 to TRBJ1-6, with TRBD1 identical over 8 bases. This CDR3 has 16 amino acids. Germline CDR1 reads MDHEN; CDR2 reads SYDVKM. V lost 7 bases, J lost 8 bases, and 13 bases stayed unmatched. The CDR3 nucleotides read TGTGCCAGCAAGCGACAGGGGCAGTTCTCTTATTCACCCCTCCACTTT. Residues: CASKRQGQFSYSPLHF.

The chain recombines TRBV6-5 with TRBJ1-6; D gene uncertain. The V end lost 7 bases, the J end lost 10 bases, and 17 bases lay between the germline ends. Germline loops: CDR1 MNHEY, CDR2 SVGAGI. This CDR3 comprises 14 residues. The CDR3 sequence is CASTIRERRSPLHF. In DNA form, the CDR3 reads TGTGCCAGCACCATTCGGGAGAGGAGATCACCCCTCCACTTT.

With regard to this clone: At one end the junction does not follow the germline gene, possibly because of a read error. This chain uses TRBV7-9 with TRBJ2-6, with D perhaps TRBD2 (6 bases). The CDR3 contains 16 residues. Germline V CDR1 and CDR2: SEHNR, FQNEAQ (reference sequence). The CDR3 here is CSSSLALTSGANVLTF. The CDR3 DNA follows: TGTTCCAGCAGCTTAGCGCTGACTAGTGGGGCCAACGTCCTGACTTTC. The full variable domain, its missing parts supplied by reference TRBV7-9 and TRBJ2-6, is DTGVSQNPRHKITKRGQNVTFRCDPISEHNRLYWYRQTLGQGPEFLTYFQNEAQLEKSRLLSDRFSAERPKGSFSTLEIQRTEQGDSAMYLCSSSLALTSGANVLTFGAGSRLTVL.

The chain combines TRBV5-1 with TRBJ2-7, with D possibly TRBD2 on 6 matching bases. The CDR3 runs 15 residues. The germline V and J ends were trimmed by 5 bases and 0 bases, with 15 bases remaining between them. The V gene's germline CDR1 is SGHRS and CDR2 YFSETQ. CDR3 region: CASSISGSSSYEQYF. DNA of the CDR3: TGCGCCAGCAGTATCAGCGGGTCAAGCTCCTACGAGCAGTACTTC. The whole variable domain, remainder taken from reference TRBV5-1 and TRBJ2-7, is KAGVTQTPRYLIKTRGQQVTLSCSPISGHRSVSWYQQTPGQGLQFLFEYFSETQRNKGNFPGRFSGRQFSNSRSEMNVSTLELGDSALYLCASSISGSSSYEQYFGPGTRLTVT.

This clone was recorded only once. The rearrangement uses TRBV10-3 and TRBJ1-2; tentatively, D is TRBD1 (6 bases). Germline values: CDR1 ENHRY, CDR2 SYGVKD. The CDR3 sequence is 18 residues long. V lost 0 bases, J lost 1 base, and 18 bases lay in between. The CDR3 protein is CAISESRNVVRGNYGYTF. The CDR3 DNA is TGTGCCATCAGTGAGTCGAGAAACGTGGTCAGGGGTAACTATGGCTACACCTTC.